Listed here is a single TCR beta chain. The data derive from a study of blood T cell repertoires in COVID-19. Study-wide context: Researchers got acute and convalescent COVID-19 samples from the United States, Italy and Spain. PBMCs, B-cell-depleted T cells, or T cells provided the cDNA or gDNA that made up the material.

Participant reports of clinical history set cohort assignment. How the authors handled the data: Counts of nucleated cells, estimated from reference gene primer amplification, were obtained. The assay was immunoSEQ multiplex PCR, and TCRdb's table has in-frame clones only and misses some. That table furnishes V, J and clone size, whereas the DNA furnished D and trimming. The repertoire has hundreds of thousands of clones, 86% of them found once; the top ten carry 2% to 2.5%. The sequencing input was PBMCs or T cells enriched from blood (not recorded which). This receptor was identified in a woman aged 50 to 65 who had recovered from COVID-19.

This chain's CDR3 is CASSLERRSMAQYF. DNA for the CDR3: TGTGCCAGCAGTTTAGAACGGAGGTCAATGGCCCAGTACTTC. The chain links TRBV28 to TRBJ2-5, with a possible D match to TRBD2 (5 bases). Trimming removed 2 bases at V and 9 bases at J, with 16 bases between. The CDR3 runs 14 residues. Germline V gene lookup returns CDR1 MDHEN and CDR2 SYDVKM.